Below, one T cell receptor beta chain is given with its context. Authors' data handling: Using reference gene primer amplification, nucleated cell counts were estimated. TCRdb keeps only in-frame clones here, not all; method: immunoSEQ multiplex PCR. That table gives V, J and clone size, and the DNA gave D and trimming. Of 300,000 to 400,000 clones in the sample, roughly 84% are singletons; the top ten hold 1%. The ends lost 6 bases at V and 6 bases at J; junction bases unmatched: 7. This CDR3 comprises 13 residues. These data come from a study of blood T cell repertoires in COVID-19. The V and J genes are TRBV12-3 or TRBV12-4 and TRBJ1-2, with 7 bases that match TRBD1. This clonotype was obtained from a man in his fifties or sixties with active or convalescent COVID-19. Sequenced material: peripheral blood. CDR3 sequence reads: CASRLTGKDGYTF. The CDR3 DNA reads as TGTGCCAGCAGATTGACAGGGAAAGATGGCTACACCTTC.